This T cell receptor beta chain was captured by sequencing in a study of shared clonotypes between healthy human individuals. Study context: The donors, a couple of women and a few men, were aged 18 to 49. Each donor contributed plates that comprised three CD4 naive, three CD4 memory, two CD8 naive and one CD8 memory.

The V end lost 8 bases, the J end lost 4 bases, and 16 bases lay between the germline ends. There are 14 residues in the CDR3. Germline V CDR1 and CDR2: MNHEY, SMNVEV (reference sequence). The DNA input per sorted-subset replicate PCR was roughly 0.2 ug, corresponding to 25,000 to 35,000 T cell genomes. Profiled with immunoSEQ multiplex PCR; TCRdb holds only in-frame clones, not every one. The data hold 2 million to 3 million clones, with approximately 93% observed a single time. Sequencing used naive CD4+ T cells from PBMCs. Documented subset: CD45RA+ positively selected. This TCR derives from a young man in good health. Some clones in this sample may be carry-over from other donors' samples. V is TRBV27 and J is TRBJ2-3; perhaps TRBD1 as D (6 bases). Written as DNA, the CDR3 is TGTGCCAGCCGATATGGGGGCCTCGCAGATACGCAGTATTTT. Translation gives CASRYGGLADTQYF.